This entry lists 21 T cell receptor beta chains sequenced from one sample in a study of T cells in Graves' hyperthyroidism and ophthalmopathy. From RNA transcripts, TCR beta CDR3 regions were amplified. The HTBI primer set drove a first-round RT-PCR of the TCR CDR3. TCRdb reprocessed the multiplex PCR reads with MiXCR, giving one entry per CDR3 protein. The table includes 300,000 or so distinct CDR3 sequences, 15% to 20% detected once. The sample was blood. All receptors come from a man aged 25 to 40 with Graves' hyperthyroidism.

Only a few counts were recorded for this clonotype. The rearrangement joins TRBV3-1 to TRBJ2-1, with D unresolved. There are 13 residues in the CDR3. V was pared by 1 base and J by 10 bases, with 11 bases between. Looked up from germline, CDR1 is LGHDT and CDR2 is YNNKEL (reference sequence). Here the CDR3 reads CASSQAVVSEQFF. For the CDR3, the DNA is TGTGCCAGCAGCCAAGCCGTAGTTTCCGAGCAGTTCTTC.

This clonotype was seen only a few times. The V call is TRBV6-1, the J call TRBJ1-6, with D unclear. The V end was cut by 5 bases, the J end by 0 bases, with 11 bases between. The CDR3 sequence is 16 residues long. From germline, CDR1 is MNHNS and CDR2 SASEGT. CDR3 sequence reads: CASSLDASSYNSPLHF. DNA of the CDR3: TGTGCCAGCAGTTTAGACGCGAGCTCCTATAATTCACCCCTCCACTTT.

This clonotype was detected ten times or more. The V call is TRBV7-8, the J call TRBJ2-1; TRBD1 matches at 8 bases. Looked up from germline, CDR1 is SGHVS and CDR2 is FQNEAQ. The V and J ends lost 1 base and 5 bases, in that order; junction bases with no gene match: 10. The CDR3 is 17 residues long. DNA for the CDR3: TGTGCCAGCAGCTTAGTGCCGGGACAGGTCCAACACAATGAGCAGTTCTTC. This translates into CASSLVPGQVQHNEQFF. Combining the CDR3 with reference TRBV7-8 and TRBJ2-1 gives the whole variable domain GAGVSQSPRYKVAKRGQDVALRCDPISGHVSLFWYQQALGQGPEFLTYFQNEAQLDKSGLPSDRFFAERPEGSVSTLKIQRTQQEDSAVYLCASSLVPGQVQHNEQFFGPGTRLTVL.

The sample holds many counts of this clonotype. The chain's CDR3 is CSASVASRETQYF. The CDR3 DNA is TGCAGTGCTAGTGTGGCTTCAAGGGAGACCCAGTACTTC. V is TRBV20-1 and J is TRBJ2-5; D gene uncertain. Trimming removed 3 bases from V and 5 bases from J, with 13 bases in between. The CDR3 is made up of 13 amino acids. CDR1 is DFQATT, CDR2 SNEGSKA, per germline (reference sequence).

This clonotype appeared a few times. The chain has TRBV18 and TRBJ2-2; 7 bases match TRBD1. The CDR3 contains 15 residues. V was clipped by 4 bases and J by 4 bases; unmatched bases: 6. The germline gives CDR1 KGHSH, CDR2 LQKENI. The CDR3 spells CASSRTGEVTGELFF. CDR3 bases: TGTGCCAGCTCACGGACAGGAGAAGTCACCGGGGAGCTGTTTTTT.

This clonotype occurred many times. The chain recombines TRBV11-2 with TRBJ1-2; a possible D gene is TRBD1 (5 bases). Germline CDR1 and CDR2: SGHAT and FQNNGV. The CDR3 runs to 16 residues. Trimming removed 1 base from V and 1 base from J, with 13 bases in between. The CDR3 here is CASSLVSGNLNYGYTF. The CDR3 nucleotides read TGTGCCAGCAGCTTAGTCTCAGGGAACCTTAACTATGGCTACACCTTC.

This clonotype was counted ten times or more. Here the CDR3 DNA reads TGTGCCAGCAGCTCCGAGCGGGAGTCGGTAGATACGCAGTATTTT. As protein: CASSSERESVDTQYF. This chain links TRBV11-2 with TRBJ2-3; 8 bases are shared with TRBD2. Germline assignment: CDR1 SGHAT and CDR2 FQNNGV. J gave up 5 bases and V 4 bases, and 8 bases lay outside the gene matches. This CDR3 region has 15 residues. Combining the CDR3 with reference TRBV11-2 and TRBJ2-3 gives the whole variable domain EAGVAQSPRYKIIEKRQSVAFWCNPISGHATLYWYQQILGQGPKLLIQFQNNGVVDDSQLPKDRFSAERLKGVDSTLKIQPAKLEDSAVYLCASSSERESVDTQYFGPGTRLTVL.

This clonotype was observed at least ten times. CDR3 nucleotides: TGTGCCAGCAGTCGATCGGACAGGGAGACCCAGTACTTC. Its translation: CASSRSDRETQYF. The chain recombines TRBV12-3 or TRBV12-4 with TRBJ2-5, with 7 bases aligning to TRBD1. The CDR3 has 13 residues. V shed 5 bases, J shed 5 bases, and the junction held 5 bases outside the gene matches.

CDR3 protein: CASIARAGQPQHF. The CDR3 region has the DNA TGTGCCAGCATCGCCAGGGCAGGTCAGCCCCAGCATTTT. The chain couples TRBV6-1 to TRBJ1-5, with D perhaps matching TRBD1 (5 bases). CDR1 is MNHNS and CDR2 is SASEGT in the germline V gene. The CDR3 sequence is 13 residues long. Trimming took off 7 bases at V and 6 bases at J, with 13 bases between the two ends.

This clonotype was detected only a few times. The rearrangement links TRBV20-1 to TRBJ2-7, with a tentative D call TRBD2 (5 bases). V was clipped by 2 bases and J by 3 bases, with 5 bases between them. From germline, CDR1 is DFQATT and CDR2 SNEGSKA (reference sequence). The CDR3 covers 11 residues. In nucleotides, the CDR3 is TGCAGTGCTAGACGGGACTACGAGCAGTACTTC. Its translation: CSARRDYEQYF.

There are many counts of this clonotype. This CDR3 is CSASSYEQYF. CDR3 nucleotides: TGCAGTGCTAGCAGCTACGAGCAGTACTTC. The chain carries TRBV20-1 and TRBJ2-7; no reliable D call. Trimming pared 3 bases from V and 3 bases from J, leaving 3 bases between. In germline, CDR1 is DFQATT, CDR2 SNEGSKA (reference sequence). The CDR3 totals 10 residues.

The rearrangement uses TRBV11-2 and TRBJ2-1, with D possibly being TRBD2 (6 bases). V lost 4 bases to trimming and J lost 13 bases, with 8 bases between them. The CDR3 covers 10 residues. From germline, CDR1 is SGHAT and CDR2 FQNNGV. The CDR3 sequence: CASSSGLQFF. The CDR3 coding sequence is TGTGCCAGCAGCTCCGGACTACAGTTCTTC.

The CDR3 DNA reads TGTGCTAGTGGTTTAGGACTAGCGCCCACCTACGAGCAGTACTTC. Its protein product is CASGLGLAPTYEQYF. V gene TRBV12-5 combines with J gene TRBJ2-7; 9 bases match TRBD2. V was pared by 3 bases and J by 2 bases, with 5 bases of the junction left unmatched. The CDR3 loop spans 15 amino acids. Germline values: CDR1 LGHNT, CDR2 FRNRAP. Supplemented by reference TRBV12-5 and TRBJ2-7, the full variable domain reads DARVTQTPRHKVTEMGQEVTMRCQPILGHNTVFWYRQTMMQGLELLAYFRNRAPLDDSGMPKDRFSAEMPDATLATLKIQPSEPRDSAVYFCASGLGLAPTYEQYFGPGTRLTVT.

The sample holds many counts of this clonotype. The rearrangement joins TRBV20-1 to TRBJ2-5, with TRBD2 matching 15 bases. The CDR3 is made up of 16 amino acids. V lost 3 bases to trimming and J lost 5 bases; unmatched junction nucleotides: 7. CDR1 is DFQATT and CDR2 is SNEGSKA in the germline V gene (reference sequence). CDR3 residues: CSASAGLAGGGETQYF. CDR3 nucleotide sequence: TGCAGTGCTAGTGCGGGACTAGCGGGAGGTGGGGAGACCCAGTACTTC.

The chain has TRBV5-1 and TRBJ2-1, with D perhaps matching TRBD2 (5 bases). Deletions cut 1 base from V and 2 bases from J, with 13 bases between. CDR3 size: 16 residues. The germline V gene encodes CDR1 SGHRS and CDR2 YFSETQ. The CDR3 DNA reads as TGCGCCAGCAGCTTGAATCCGAGCGGCCCCTACAATGAGCAGTTCTTC. Protein sequence: CASSLNPSGPYNEQFF.

As regards this clonotype: At one of its ends the junction is not consistent with the germline gene, which may arise from a read error. V gene TRBV7-9 combines with J gene TRBJ1-2; 8 nucleotides line up with TRBD1. The germline CDR1 and CDR2 sequences are SEHNR and FQNEAQ (reference sequence). The CDR3 has 16 residues. The CDR3 DNA sequence: TGTGCCAGCAGCTTAGACTATCGGACAGGGAGGGGAGGCTACATCTTC. It is translated as CASSLDYRTGRGGYIF.

This clonotype was detected only a few times. The V gene is TRBV6-1, the J gene TRBJ2-5; the D is unclear. The CDR3 is 15 residues long. With 0 bases removed from V and 2 bases from J, the gap between germline ends came to 10 bases. Germline V lookup: CDR1 MNHNS, CDR2 SASEGT. The CDR3 DNA follows: TGTGCCAGCAGTGAAGCGCTTGGCGAGCAAGAGACCCAGTACTTC. Protein: CASSEALGEQETQYF.

Remarks on this clonotype: A much larger clonotype is one base distant, so this may be a read error. The chain recombines TRBV11-2 with TRBJ2-3; D perhaps matches TRBD1 (5 bases). Germline V gene lookup returns CDR1 SGHAT and CDR2 FQNNGV. CDR3 size: 20 residues. Trimming stripped 0 bases from V and 0 bases from J, with 22 bases between. The CDR3 reads CASSLEDGHEIPVSTDTQYF. The CDR3 nucleotides are TGTGCCAGCAGCTTAGAAGACGGACATGAGATTCCCGTCAGCACAGATACGCAGTATTTT. The entire variable domain, with the rest obtained from reference TRBV11-2 and TRBJ2-3, is as follows: EAGVAQSPRYKIIEKRQSVAFWCNPISGHATLYWYQQILGQGPKLLIQFQNNGVVDDSQLPKDRFSAERLKGVDSTLKIQPAKLEDSAVYLCASSLEDGHEIPVSTDTQYFGPGTRLTVL.

Many counts were recorded for this clonotype. J is TRBJ2-7 and V is TRBV27, with D perhaps TRBD2 (5 bases). Trimming removed 1 base from V and 0 bases from J, with 10 bases in between. The CDR3 covers 15 residues. Germline V gives CDR1 MNHEY, CDR2 SMNVEV (reference sequence). In DNA form, the CDR3 reads TGTGCCAGCAGTTTATTGAGACGGGGCTCCTACGAGCAGTACTTC. Residues: CASSLLRRGSYEQYF.

This clonotype was seen many times. The chain employs TRBV12-3 or TRBV12-4 and TRBJ1-3; D gene uncertain. The CDR3 is 14 residues long. Trimming cost V 10 bases and J 0 bases, with 13 bases left between them. The CDR3 region has the DNA TGTGCCACCACCCCCGCGCGCTCTGGAAACACCATATATTTT. As protein: CATTPARSGNTIYF.

This clonotype was observed many times. The chain recombines TRBV6-5 with TRBJ2-3, with 12 bases fitting TRBD2. V lost 2 bases and J lost 2; bases outside the gene matches: 5. The CDR3 totals 17 residues. From germline, CDR1 is MNHEY and CDR2 SVGAGI. The CDR3 reads CASSYRASGRATDTQYF. The DNA of the CDR3 is TGTGCCAGCAGTTACAGAGCTAGCGGGAGGGCCACAGATACGCAGTATTTT.